The clone carrying this TCR beta chain occurred a few times. The CDR3 consists of 15 residues. Germline loops: CDR1 SGHTA, CDR2 FQGNSA. V lost 1 base and J 0 bases, leaving 7 bases between the germline ends. Clones were read by immunoSEQ multiplex PCR, and TCRdb kept only the in-frame ones, dropping some. Among about 310,000 clones, roughly 87% were seen once, and the ten largest hold about 8.9%. This entry is derived from a study of blood T cell repertoires in COVID-19. About the study: Whether acute or convalescent, the COVID-19 samples came from the United States, Italy and Spain. In each case, the material was cDNA or gDNA derived from T cells, B-cell-depleted T cells, or PBMCs.

This study enrolled people aged 18 to 89 from approximately 24 US geographic areas. In Cohort 3, a recovered donor had either two negative PCRs, clearance, or symptom resolution. The rearrangement uses TRBV7-2 and TRBJ1-3; tentative D call: TRBD1 (5 bases). This clonotype was obtained from a woman in her late teens or twenties who had recovered from COVID-19. The sequencing input was PBMCs or T cells enriched from blood (not recorded which). The CDR3 DNA reads TGTGCCAGCAGCTTAGGACAGTTCTCTGGAAACACCATATATTTT. Translating it yields CASSLGQFSGNTIYF.